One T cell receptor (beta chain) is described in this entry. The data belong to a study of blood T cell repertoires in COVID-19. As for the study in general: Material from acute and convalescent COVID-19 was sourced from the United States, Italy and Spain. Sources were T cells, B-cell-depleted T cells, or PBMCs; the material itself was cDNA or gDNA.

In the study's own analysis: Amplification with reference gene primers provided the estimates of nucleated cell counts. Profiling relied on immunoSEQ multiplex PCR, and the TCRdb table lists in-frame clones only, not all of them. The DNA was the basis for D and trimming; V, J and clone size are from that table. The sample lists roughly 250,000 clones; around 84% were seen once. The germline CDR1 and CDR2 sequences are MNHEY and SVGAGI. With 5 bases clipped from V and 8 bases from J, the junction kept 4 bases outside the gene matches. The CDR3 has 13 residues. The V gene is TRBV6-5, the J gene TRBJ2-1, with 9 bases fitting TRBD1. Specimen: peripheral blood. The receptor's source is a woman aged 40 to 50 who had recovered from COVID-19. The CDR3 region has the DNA TGTGCCAGCAGTACACAGGGGGCCTATGAGCAGTTCTTC. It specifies CASSTQGAYEQFF.